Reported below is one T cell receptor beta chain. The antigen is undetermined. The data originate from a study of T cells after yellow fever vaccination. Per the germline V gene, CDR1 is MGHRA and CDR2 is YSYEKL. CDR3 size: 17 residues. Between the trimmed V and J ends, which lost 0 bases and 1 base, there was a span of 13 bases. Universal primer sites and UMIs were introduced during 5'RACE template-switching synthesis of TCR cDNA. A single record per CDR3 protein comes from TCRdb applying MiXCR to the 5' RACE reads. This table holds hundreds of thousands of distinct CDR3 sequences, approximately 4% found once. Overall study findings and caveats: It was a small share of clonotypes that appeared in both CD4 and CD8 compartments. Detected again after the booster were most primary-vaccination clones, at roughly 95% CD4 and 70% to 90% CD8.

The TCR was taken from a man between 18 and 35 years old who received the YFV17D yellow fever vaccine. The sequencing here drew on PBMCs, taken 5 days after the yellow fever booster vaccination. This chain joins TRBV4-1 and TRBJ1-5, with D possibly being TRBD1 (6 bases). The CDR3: CASSQEKGVESNQPQHF. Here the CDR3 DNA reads TGCGCCAGCAGCCAAGAGAAGGGGGTAGAGAGCAATCAGCCCCAGCATTTT.